This T cell receptor (beta chain) was recovered during a study of blood T cell repertoires in COVID-19 (dated by TCRdb to 2019 to 2021). Context from the whole study: Collaborator samples came from the United States, Italy and Spain and covered acute and convalescent phases of COVID-19. The material from the prospective study consisted of cDNA or gDNA derived from T cells, B-cell-depleted T cells, or PBMCs. Deeply sampled blood TCRbeta repertoires from subjects exposed to, actively infected with, or recovered from COVID-19 were included in the dataset. The repertoires were made available in a free public database intended to serve as a resource for research on the immune response to SARS-CoV-2. Samples came from the ongoing ImmuneRACE study (first 160 participants) plus 1,254 subjects from 6 global collaborators. The sample metadata nearly always contained a de-identified subject ID, COVID-19 status, age in years and sex. HLA class I and class II types, where available, came from metadata supplied by the sample provider rather than from assay-based typing. Paper-wide results and their limitations: How much clinical and demographic metadata was included differed by source and by participant, and the metadata was provided uncurated.

In the prospective study, participants were about 18 to 95 years old, resided in about two dozen geographic areas of the United States, and were enrolled through a virtual design. Cohort assignment in the prospective study relied on participant-reported clinical history from a screening survey and a study questionnaire. Exposed participants were defined as having been in contact with someone with a PCR-confirmed or clinician-diagnosed COVID-19 case within 2 weeks of study entry. In the prospective study, mobile phlebotomists collected whole blood, serum and a nasopharyngeal or oropharyngeal swab from each participant. Additional blood draws and questionnaires over an approximately 2-month period could optionally be provided by prospective study participants. Before DNA extraction, blood samples from the prospective study were shipped at room temperature or frozen. The immunoSEQ Assay, a bias-controlled multiplex PCR, was used to amplify TCRbeta CDR3 regions from genomic DNA. From the authors' description of their analysis: Within the assay, amplification of reference gene primers was used to estimate how many nucleated cells each sample contained. To quantify the absolute abundance of each unique TCRbeta CDR3 rearrangement, sequence reads were collapsed and filtered. Productive Simpson clonality was computed per sample as the square root of Simpson's diversity index over productive rearrangements. Drawn from immuneACCESS, this table holds only the in-frame rearrangements with V and J called that TCRdb kept. Clones are partly lost; checked studies trace under half to an unresolved V gene and leave the rest unexplained. The D gene and trimming were derived from the DNA, and the V and J assignments and clone size from that table. For this sample the table gives 250,000 or so clones, of which around 90% were detected only once. Clones ranked in the top ten supply over 3% of the sample.

Notes on this clone: Its antigen target is currently unknown. No much larger clone is present one base from it, and per-base qualities are unavailable.

The source is a woman aged 40 to 50 who had been exposed to COVID-19. The specimen sequenced was PBMCs or T cells enriched from blood (not recorded which).

The CDR3 loop reads CASRPWTSANEKLFF. The nucleotide sequence is given as TGTGCCAGTAGGCCTTGGACATCCGCCAATGAAAAACTGTTTTTT. This sequence uses TRBV19 and TRBJ1-4; perhaps TRBD1 is the D gene, with 5 bases matching. The CDR3 runs 15 amino acids, cysteine and phenylalanine included. The retained sequence is limited to the CDR3, 45 bases, with the frame set at the first base. Trimming at the junction amounts to 6 bases on V and 5 bases on J, and the germline ends lie 16 bases apart. CDR1 LNHDA and CDR2 SQIVND are derived from the germline V gene (reference sequence).